This is a list of T cell receptor beta chains from one sample in a study of T cell repertoires in cytomegalovirus infection. TCRdb reprocessed the reads via MiXCR and lists one record per CDR3 protein. This table has approximately 770,000 distinct CDR3 sequences, almost 30% appearing once. These receptors' targets are unknown. The sequencing used cultured CD8+ T cells from PBMCs, collected from culture after CMV antigen stimulation. Receptors originate from a human donor in good health (CMV status not recorded). Some clones in this sample may be carry-over from other donors' samples. Both conserved end residues are part of each CDR3. D genes are given only for firm matches. Size is stated for part of the rows, as once, few or many counts, or as a class when the clone is expanded.

j_call | clone_size | d_call | v_call | cdr3_nt | cdr3_aa
TRBJ1-3 | many | . | TRBV20-1 | TGCAGTGCTATCCGTCGGGCAAACCGGCAAAGCAACACCATATATTTT | CSAIRRANRQSNTIYF
TRBJ2-3 | . | TRBD1 | TRBV12-3/TRBV12-4 | TGTGCCAGCAGTTTCGCCCCGGGACAGGGGGGCACAGATACGCAGTATTTT | CASSFAPGQGGTDTQYF
TRBJ1-5 | . | . | TRBV2 | TGTGCCAGCACAAATATACCCTATCAGCCCCAGCATTTT | CASTNIPYQPQHF
TRBJ2-3 | many | . | TRBV7-8 | TGTGCCAGCAGCTTAGCGTCAGGATTCATCACAGATACGCAGTATTTT | CASSLASGFITDTQYF
TRBJ2-2 | . | . | TRBV6-2/TRBV6-3 | TGTGCCAGCAGCTTCCGGGACGGTGGAACCGGGGAGCTGTTTTTT | CASSFRDGGTGELFF
TRBJ2-5 | few | TRBD2 | TRBV15 | TGTGCCACCAGCAGAGAAGTGCTAGCGGGGGGATACCAAGAGACCCAGTACTTC | CATSREVLAGGYQETQYF
TRBJ2-3 | . | TRBD2 | TRBV27 | TGTGCCAGCAGTTTTGTTACTAGCGGCACAGATACGCAGTATTTT | CASSFVTSGTDTQYF
TRBJ1-4 | many | . | TRBV12-3/TRBV12-4 | TGTGCCAGCAGTCAGACAGCAACTAATGAAAAACTGTTTTTT | CASSQTATNEKLFF
TRBJ1-4 | many | . | TRBV7-9 | TGTGCCAGCAGCTTACCGCCAGGTGAAAAACTGTTTTTT | CASSLPPGEKLFF
TRBJ1-1 | . | TRBD1 | TRBV6-6 | TGTGCCAGCAGTTACGGGCTGGGGGGACAGGGGACGGGATGGAACACTGAAGCTTTCTTT | CASSYGLGGQGTGWNTEAFF
TRBJ2-3 | many | . | TRBV7-6 | TGTGCCAGCAGCCCCGGTTATGGCGGGGCAGGAGATACGCAGTATTTT | CASSPGYGGAGDTQYF
TRBJ1-2 | . | TRBD1 | TRBV5-5 | TGTGCCAGCAGCCTACAGGGGCCGGCCTATGGCTACACCTTC | CASSLQGPAYGYTF
TRBJ1-2 | . | . | TRBV2 | TGTGCCAGCAGTAGGGGGGGGTTAAGGTCCGTGAGTGGCTACACCTTC | CASSRGGLRSVSGYTF
TRBJ1-1 | many | . | TRBV5-1 | TGCGCCAGGGTACTTGGGATGAACACTGAAGCTTTCTTT | CARVLGMNTEAFF
TRBJ1-5 | few | TRBD1 | TRBV12-3/TRBV12-4 | TGTGCCAGCAGTTACAGGGGTACCTTTAATCAGCCCCAGCATTTT | CASSYRGTFNQPQHF
TRBJ1-2 | . | . | TRBV9 | TGTGCCAGCAGCGTAGGGGTCTATGGCTACACCTTC | CASSVGVYGYTF
TRBJ1-2 | . | . | TRBV28 | TGTGCCAGCAGTGCATTAGGTGAATCCTATGGCTACACCTTC | CASSALGESYGYTF
TRBJ2-1 | . | . | TRBV19 | TGTGCCAGTAGTCCTCCGGGACTCCCAGAGGAGCAGTTCTTC | CASSPPGLPEEQFF
TRBJ2-1 | . | . | TRBV7-6 | TGTGCCAGCAGCTTAACTCAGTCATACTATAAAGAGCAGTTCTTC | CASSLTQSYYKEQFF
TRBJ1-1 | many | TRBD1 | TRBV7-2 | TGTGCCAGCAGCTTAGCGGGTGGGACAGGGATGAACACTGAAGCTTTCTTT | CASSLAGGTGMNTEAFF
TRBJ1-4 | few | . | TRBV4-1 | TGCGCCAGCAGCCACGAGGGCGAAAAACTGTTTTTT | CASSHEGEKLFF
TRBJ2-7 | few | . | TRBV12-3/TRBV12-4 | TGTGCCAGCAGCCCGACAGGCAACTCCTACGAGCAGTACTTC | CASSPTGNSYEQYF
TRBJ1-2 | . | . | TRBV5-6 | TGTGCCAGCAGCTTGGCCGGGAGCTACTATGGCTACACCTTC | CASSLAGSYYGYTF
TRBJ2-7 | . | . | TRBV6-6 | TGTGCCAGCAGCCCCGGGAAACCCTACGAGCAGTACTTC | CASSPGKPYEQYF
TRBJ2-2 | few | TRBD1 | TRBV6-6 | TGTGCCAGCAGTCGCTACCATACAGGGGGCGGGCCCGGGGAGCTGTTTTTT | CASSRYHTGGGPGELFF
TRBJ2-5 | . | . | TRBV7-6 | TGTGCCAGCAGCTTAGGGGCGGCAGCCCAAGAGACCCAGTACTTC | CASSLGAAAQETQYF
TRBJ1-6 | . | . | TRBV13 | TGTGCCAGCAGCTTCGGGAAGAACGGATCACCCCTCCACTTT | CASSFGKNGSPLHF
TRBJ2-4 | . | . | TRBV20-1 | TGCAGTGCTAGACCTAGCAGGGGTGACATTCAGTACTTC | CSARPSRGDIQYF
TRBJ1-1 | few | . | TRBV7-6 | TGTGCCAGCACCGCGGGTAGAAGTTCGAGGACTGAAGCTTTCTTT | CASTAGRSSRTEAFF
TRBJ1-1 | few | . | TRBV5-5 | TGTGCCAGCAGCGGTGAGGGGCAGGGTATAATGAACACTGAAGCTTTCTTT | CASSGEGQGIMNTEAFF
TRBJ2-1 | . | TRBD2 | TRBV4-2 | TGTGCCAGCAGCCCCCTAAGACTAGCGGGGGGCACAGAGCAGTTCTTC | CASSPLRLAGGTEQFF
TRBJ2-7 | . | . | TRBV29-1 | TGCAGCGTCAGATTGGGGTCCGAGCAGTACTTC | CSVRLGSEQYF
TRBJ1-5 | . | . | TRBV6-5 | TGTGCCAGCAGTACAGGGCAGTGGCAGCCCCAGCATTTT | CASSTGQWQPQHF
TRBJ2-2 | few | . | TRBV27 | TGTGCCAGCAGTCTAATGGGGGACATCTTAGCGAACACCGGGGAGCTGTTTTTT | CASSLMGDILANTGELFF
TRBJ2-2 | . | . | TRBV25-1 | TGTGCCAGCAGTGAATTTGAAGTCTCCTCCACCGGGGAGCTGTTTTTT | CASSEFEVSSTGELFF
TRBJ2-1 | . | TRBD1 | TRBV27 | TGTGCCAGCAGCCAGGGGGCGCGTGAGCAGTTCTTC | CASSQGAREQFF
TRBJ2-1 | . | . | TRBV7-6 | TGTGCCAGCAGGACCCGGGACGGGGGTTACAATGAGCAGTTCTTC | CASRTRDGGYNEQFF
TRBJ2-3 | . | TRBD2 | TRBV9 | TGTGCCAGCAGCCCCCGCGGGGGGGGCCGTGAAGATACGCAGTATTTT | CASSPRGGGREDTQYF
TRBJ2-1 | . | . | TRBV20-1 | TGCAGTGCGCCGTCGGGCCCCACCCTCTACAATGAGCAGTTCTTC | CSAPSGPTLYNEQFF
TRBJ2-2 | few | . | TRBV4-2 | TGTGCCAGCAGTCCGAAGGGCCCGTCGCCCGGGGAGCTGTTTTTT | CASSPKGPSPGELFF
TRBJ2-2 | few | . | TRBV7-8 | TGTGCCAGCAGCTTAGGAAGAAAACCCCTACCCGGGAACACCGGGGAGCTGTTTTTT | CASSLGRKPLPGNTGELFF
TRBJ2-5 | . | TRBD1 | TRBV28 | TGTGCCAGCAGCGACCCGGAGACAGGGGAAGAGACCCAGTACTTC | CASSDPETGEETQYF
TRBJ1-4 | . | TRBD1 | TRBV14 | TGTGCCAGCAGCCTCCGGGACAGGGAAGGAAAACTGTTTTTT | CASSLRDREGKLFF
TRBJ1-1 | many | . | TRBV7-9 | TGTGCCAGCAGGTCGGACAGAATAGAAGCTTTCTTT | CASRSDRIEAFF
TRBJ2-3 | few | TRBD2 | TRBV19 | TGTGCCACCTACCCTAGCGGGGGGTATGTAGATACGCAGTATTTT | CATYPSGGYVDTQYF
TRBJ2-5 | few | TRBD1 | TRBV7-9 | TGTGCCAGCAGCTTGCCGGGACAGGGTGGGCGGCAAGAGACCCAGTACTTC | CASSLPGQGGRQETQYF
TRBJ2-3 | . | . | TRBV6-1 | TGTGCCAGCAGTACCGGGTACCTAGATACGCAGTATTTT | CASSTGYLDTQYF